The TCR beta chain described here comes from a study of cytomegalovirus exposure and HLA in healthy donors. This CDR3 is 15 amino acids long. In germline, CDR1 is MNHNS, CDR2 SASEGT. Trimming cost V 0 bases and J 9 bases, with 12 bases left between them. It was with 60 Vbeta and 13 Jbeta primers that the PCR ran. Some clones are missing from TCRdb's copy, which holds only in-frame ones; the method was immunoSEQ multiplex PCR. The sample records some 150,000 clones, 50% to 75% being singletons. The chain joins TRBV6-1 to TRBJ1-6; a possible D gene is TRBD1 (6 bases). This TCR was recovered from a woman aged 60-70 years in good health and CMV-seropositive. Sequences were obtained from PBMCs. The CDR3 loop reads CASSEATEGGSPLHF. CDR3 nucleotide sequence: TGTGCCAGCAGTGAAGCTACAGAAGGGGGTTCACCCCTCCACTTT.